The 5 T cell receptor beta chains in this list originate from one sample, sequenced in a study of CD8+CD57+ T cells in acquired aplastic anemia. The study profiled TCR beta VDJ and CDR3 using genomic DNA as template. TCRdb fed the reads into MiXCR, producing one record per CDR3 protein. The profile shows some 44,000 distinct CDR3 sequences, approximately 67% of them singletons. Material: sorted CD4+, CD8+, or CD8+CD57+ T cells (not recorded which) from PBMCs. These TCRs come from a human donor in good health, serving as a control.

The rearrangement uses TRBV10-2 and TRBJ2-7, with 9 positions matching TRBD1. Germline V CDR1 and CDR2: WSHSY, SAAADI. The CDR3 consists of 14 residues. Losses at the gene ends were 7 bases for V and 5 bases for J; bases not matched to a gene: 9. CDR3 protein: CASNAGTGTHEQYF. The CDR3, as DNA: TGCGCCAGCAACGCCGGGACAGGGACCCACGAGCAGTACTTC.

The chain joins TRBV29-1 to TRBJ2-7; 9 nucleotides match TRBD1. V lost 7 bases to trimming and J lost 2 bases; unmatched junction nucleotides: 3. The CDR3 extends over 12 amino acids. Germline CDR1 SQVTM, CDR2 ANQGSEA. CDR3 coding DNA: TGCAGCGCAGGGGACAGGGCCTACGAGCAGTACTTC. The encoded protein is CSAGDRAYEQYF.

This clonotype rates as medium-sized (0.01 to 0.1%). V and J are TRBV10-3 and TRBJ2-5, with a tentative D call TRBD2 (7 bases). Germline loops: CDR1 ENHRY, CDR2 SYGVKD. Between the trimmed V and J ends, which lost 0 bases and 5 bases, there was a span of 13 bases. The CDR3 covers 15 residues. The CDR3 sequence is CAISESPRGGETQYF. For the CDR3, the DNA is TGTGCCATCAGTGAGTCGCCGAGGGGGGGGGAGACCCAGTACTTC.

The chain carries TRBV20-1 and TRBJ1-1; the D gene is possibly TRBD1 (5 bases). Germline assignment: CDR1 DFQATT and CDR2 SNEGSKA (reference sequence). V lost 4 bases and J 3 bases, leaving 12 bases between the germline ends. The CDR3 has 13 residues. CDR3 bases: TGCAGTGCTAACGGTGGGGGATACACTGAAGCTTTCTTT. As protein: CSANGGGYTEAFF.

Ten or more counts support this clonotype. This chain joins TRBV6-5 and TRBJ1-5, with D hard to call. Germline V gene sequence: CDR1 MNHEY, CDR2 SVGAGI. V was trimmed by 2 bases and J by 4 bases, leaving 9 bases between them. This CDR3 contains 14 residues. The CDR3 region has the DNA TGTGCCAGCAGTTACGAGGGCACTAATCAGCCCCAGCATTTT. This translates into CASSYEGTNQPQHF.